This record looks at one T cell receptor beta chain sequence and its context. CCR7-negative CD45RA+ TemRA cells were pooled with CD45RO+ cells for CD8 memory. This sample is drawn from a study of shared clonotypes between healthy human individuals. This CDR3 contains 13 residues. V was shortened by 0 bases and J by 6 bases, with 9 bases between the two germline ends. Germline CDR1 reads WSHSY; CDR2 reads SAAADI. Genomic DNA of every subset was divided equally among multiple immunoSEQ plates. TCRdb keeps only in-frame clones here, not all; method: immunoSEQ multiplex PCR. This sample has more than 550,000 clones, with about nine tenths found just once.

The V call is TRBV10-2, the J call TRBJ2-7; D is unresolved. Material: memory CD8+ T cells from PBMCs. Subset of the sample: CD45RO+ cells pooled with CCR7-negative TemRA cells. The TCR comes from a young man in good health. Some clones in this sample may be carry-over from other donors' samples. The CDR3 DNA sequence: TGCGCCAGCAGTGAGTCTCGCCCTCTCGAGCAGTACTTC. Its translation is CASSESRPLEQYF.